Listed below are T cell receptor beta chains from one sample, sequenced in a study of cytomegalovirus exposure and HLA in healthy donors. Profiling relied on immunoSEQ multiplex PCR, and the TCRdb table lists in-frame clones only, not all of them. Of 72,000 or so clones in the sample, around 69% were seen once. Sequenced input: PBMCs. These receptors were collected from a human donor in good health. The CDR3 runs from the conserved cysteine through the conserved F or W. The order of the fields is D gene, J gene, V gene, clone size, CDR3 protein, CDR3 DNA. D genes are given only for firm matches. The size entry is marked missing in some rows and otherwise reads once, few, many or a size class.

D: -
J: TRBJ1-1
V: TRBV5-4
size: few
CDR3: CASSFQQRNTEAFF
DNA: TGTGCCAGCAGCTTTCAACAGAGGAACACTGAAGCTTTCTTT

D: TRBD1
J: TRBJ2-5
V: TRBV11-2
size: -
CDR3: CASRKPGQRNQETQYF
DNA: TGTGCCAGCAGAAAGCCGGGACAGAGAAACCAAGAGACCCAGTACTTC

D: -
J: TRBJ2-1
V: TRBV10-3
size: few
CDR3: CASGAGYNEQFF
DNA: TGTGCCTCAGGGGCGGGTTACAATGAGCAGTTCTTC

D: TRBD1
J: TRBJ2-7
V: TRBV5-1
size: -
CDR3: CASSPTGVLSYEQYF
DNA: TGCGCCAGCAGCCCTACAGGGGTGCTGTCCTACGAGCAGTACTTC

D: -
J: TRBJ2-6
V: TRBV14
size: -
CDR3: CASSQGLVPGANVLTF
DNA: TGTGCCAGCAGCCAAGGCTTAGTCCCTGGGGCCAACGTCCTGACTTTC

D: -
J: TRBJ2-2
V: TRBV6-5
size: -
CDR3: CASSYSDNSGGELFF
DNA: TGTGCCAGCAGTTACTCGGATAATAGCGGCGGGGAGCTGTTTTTT

D: TRBD2
J: TRBJ2-7
V: TRBV5-5
size: -
CDR3: CASSLSPDPTSGYEQYF
DNA: TGTGCCAGCAGCTTGAGCCCCGACCCGACTAGCGGCTACGAGCAGTACTTC

D: TRBD1
J: TRBJ2-7
V: TRBV2
size: few
CDR3: CASRTPGQGLHEQYF
DNA: TGTGCCAGCAGGACACCGGGACAGGGTCTCCACGAGCAGTACTTC

D: TRBD1
J: TRBJ2-7
V: TRBV4-1
size: -
CDR3: CASSQADRDRADEQYF
DNA: TGCGCCAGCAGCCAAGCCGACCGGGACAGGGCCGATGAGCAGTACTTC

D: TRBD2
J: TRBJ2-3
V: TRBV6-1
size: -
CDR3: CASTTLAGGPDTQYF
DNA: TGTGCCAGCACTACCCTAGCGGGAGGGCCAGATACGCAGTATTTT

D: -
J: TRBJ2-7
V: TRBV4-2
size: few
CDR3: CASSQASGMLSSYEQYF
DNA: TGTGCCAGCAGCCAAGCCTCCGGGATGTTAAGCTCCTACGAGCAGTACTTC

D: -
J: TRBJ2-7
V: TRBV5-1
size: -
CDR3: CASSLDQDEQYF
DNA: TGCGCCAGCAGCTTGGATCAGGACGAGCAGTACTTC

D: TRBD1
J: TRBJ1-2
V: TRBV6-6
size: -
CDR3: CASSYSTDRAYGYTF
DNA: TGTGCCAGCAGTTACTCCACAGACAGGGCATATGGCTACACCTTC

D: -
J: TRBJ2-1
V: TRBV9
size: few
CDR3: CASSVEGVSYNEQFF
DNA: TGTGCCAGCAGCGTAGAGGGAGTGAGCTACAATGAGCAGTTCTTC

D: -
J: TRBJ2-3
V: TRBV4-1
size: -
CDR3: CASSQVDLGFTPGTQYF
DNA: TGCGCCAGCAGCCAAGTGGACTTAGGGTTTACACCGGGTACGCAGTATTTT

D: TRBD2
J: TRBJ2-1
V: TRBV5-1
size: -
CDR3: CASSLDSGTHNEQFF
DNA: TGCGCCAGCAGCTTGGATAGCGGGACCCACAATGAGCAGTTCTTC

D: -
J: TRBJ2-5
V: TRBV2
size: -
CDR3: CASFRSGSKTNF
DNA: TGTGCCAGCTTTAGGTCGGGGTCCAAGACTAACTTC

D: TRBD1
J: TRBJ1-5
V: TRBV7-2
size: -
CDR3: CASSLTGTQPQHF
DNA: TGTGCCAGCAGCCTGACAGGGACCCAGCCCCAGCATTTT

D: -
J: TRBJ2-5
V: TRBV15
size: -
CDR3: CATSGGQTQETQYF
DNA: TGTGCCACCAGTGGAGGACAGACCCAAGAGACCCAGTACTTC

D: -
J: TRBJ2-1
V: TRBV6-5
size: -
CDR3: CASSHIVQVSNEQFF
DNA: TGTGCCAGCAGTCACATAGTACAGGTGAGTAATGAGCAGTTCTTC

D: TRBD1
J: TRBJ1-2
V: TRBV27
size: -
CDR3: CASSLPLFGQVGYGYTF
DNA: TGTGCCAGCAGTTTGCCTCTCTTTGGACAGGTAGGCTATGGCTACACCTTC

D: -
J: TRBJ2-1
V: TRBV9
size: -
CDR3: CASSFSRDFYNEQFF
DNA: TGTGCCAGCAGCTTCTCCAGGGATTTCTACAATGAGCAGTTCTTC

D: TRBD2
J: TRBJ2-1
V: TRBV28
size: -
CDR3: CASSPRTSGSYNEQFF
DNA: TGTGCCAGCAGTCCAAGGACTAGCGGGAGCTACAATGAGCAGTTCTTC

D: -
J: TRBJ2-6
V: TRBV19
size: once
CDR3: CASSRVAGANVLTF
DNA: TGTGCCAGTAGTAGGGTAGCGGGGGCCAACGTCCTGACTTTC

D: -
J: TRBJ2-1
V: TRBV5-1
size: -
CDR3: CASSSTPSSYNEQFF
DNA: TGCGCCAGCAGCTCGACACCGAGCTCCTACAATGAGCAGTTCTTC

D: -
J: TRBJ2-7
V: TRBV6-1
size: -
CDR3: CASSRASDSYEQYF
DNA: TGTGCCAGCAGTAGAGCAAGCGACTCCTACGAGCAGTACTTC

D: -
J: TRBJ1-5
V: TRBV6-6
size: -
CDR3: CASRRIENQPQHF
DNA: TGTGCCAGCAGACGCATAGAGAATCAGCCCCAGCATTTT

D: TRBD2
J: TRBJ2-7
V: TRBV4-2
size: -
CDR3: CASSQEVTSGRYEQYF
DNA: TGTGCCAGCAGCCAAGAGGTGACTAGCGGGAGGTACGAGCAGTACTTC

D: -
J: TRBJ2-7
V: TRBV5-6
size: -
CDR3: CASSGGRGTLFLSYEQYF
DNA: TGTGCCAGCAGCGGGGGGAGGGGGACCCTCTTTCTCTCCTACGAGCAGTACTTC

D: TRBD2
J: TRBJ2-3
V: TRBV27
size: -
CDR3: CASTGRRGYTDTQYF
DNA: TGTGCCAGCACCGGGAGGCGGGGGTACACAGATACGCAGTATTTT

D: -
J: TRBJ2-7
V: TRBV7-9
size: -
CDR3: CASSPGSSEGTYEQYF
DNA: TGTGCCAGCAGCCCCGGGTCTAGCGAGGGTACCTACGAGCAGTACTTC

D: -
J: TRBJ1-1
V: TRBV14
size: few
CDR3: CASSQERGRNTEAFF
DNA: TGTGCCAGCAGCCAAGAAAGGGGCCGGAACACTGAAGCTTTCTTT

D: TRBD1
J: TRBJ1-5
V: TRBV5-1
size: -
CDR3: CASSPGTGGGQPQHF
DNA: TGCGCCAGCAGCCCCGGGACAGGGGGCGGACAGCCCCAGCATTTT

D: TRBD2
J: TRBJ2-4
V: TRBV19
size: -
CDR3: CASSPHSGIAKNIQYF
DNA: TGTGCCAGTAGTCCCCATAGCGGGATAGCCAAAAACATTCAGTACTTC

D: -
J: TRBJ2-7
V: TRBV21-1
size: few
CDR3: CASSPRKGTGASYEQYF
DNA: TGTGCCAGCAGCCCCCGAAAAGGGACAGGGGCAAGCTACGAGCAGTACTTC

D: TRBD1
J: TRBJ1-1
V: TRBV11-2
size: -
CDR3: CASSRGPGTGAENTEAFF
DNA: TGTGCCAGCAGCCGTGGGCCCGGGACAGGGGCGGAGAACACTGAAGCTTTCTTT

D: TRBD1
J: TRBJ1-2
V: TRBV7-2
size: few
CDR3: CASSLMGQGLDRGYTF
DNA: TGTGCCAGCAGCTTAATGGGACAGGGATTGGATCGAGGCTACACCTTC

D: -
J: TRBJ1-3
V: TRBV29-1
size: -
CDR3: CSVVPGADGNTIYF
DNA: TGCAGCGTTGTTCCAGGGGCTGATGGAAACACCATATATTTT

D: TRBD1
J: TRBJ1-1
V: TRBV6-1
size: -
CDR3: CASSLTGEGFTEAFF
DNA: TGTGCCAGCAGCCTGACAGGGGAAGGGTTCACTGAAGCTTTCTTT

D: TRBD1
J: TRBJ1-1
V: TRBV7-9
size: -
CDR3: CASSLTGGRYTEAFF
DNA: TGTGCCAGCAGCCTTACAGGGGGCAGGTACACTGAAGCTTTCTTT